This TCR beta chain came from a study of T cells in Graves' hyperthyroidism and ophthalmopathy. This CDR3 contains 13 residues. CDR1 and CDR2 (germline): KGHSY, FQNENV. The V and J ends lost 0 bases and 6 bases respectively, with 9 bases between them. Using RNA transcripts as the source, TCR beta CDR3 regions were amplified. With the HTBI primer set, the TCR CDR3 went through a first round of RT-PCR. TCRdb re-analysed the multiplex PCR reads in MiXCR, keeping a single row per CDR3 protein. The table includes some 270,000 distinct CDR3 sequences, about an eighth detected once. With a duration under 2 months, the hyperthyroidism was newly diagnosed in patients aged 18 to 65. Clinical symptoms, serum thyroxine and TRAb, thyroid ultrasound and orbital computed tomography together formed the diagnostic basis. Out of less than 12 ml of fresh peripheral blood came the PBMCs.

The sequence came from a woman aged 25-40 years with Graves' hyperthyroidism that later progressed to Graves' ophthalmopathy. The chain uses TRBV16 and TRBJ2-7; D call uncertain. Sequenced material: blood. CDR3: CASSQSPLSEQYF. The CDR3 nucleotides read TGTGCCAGCAGCCAATCGCCCCTTAGCGAGCAGTACTTC.